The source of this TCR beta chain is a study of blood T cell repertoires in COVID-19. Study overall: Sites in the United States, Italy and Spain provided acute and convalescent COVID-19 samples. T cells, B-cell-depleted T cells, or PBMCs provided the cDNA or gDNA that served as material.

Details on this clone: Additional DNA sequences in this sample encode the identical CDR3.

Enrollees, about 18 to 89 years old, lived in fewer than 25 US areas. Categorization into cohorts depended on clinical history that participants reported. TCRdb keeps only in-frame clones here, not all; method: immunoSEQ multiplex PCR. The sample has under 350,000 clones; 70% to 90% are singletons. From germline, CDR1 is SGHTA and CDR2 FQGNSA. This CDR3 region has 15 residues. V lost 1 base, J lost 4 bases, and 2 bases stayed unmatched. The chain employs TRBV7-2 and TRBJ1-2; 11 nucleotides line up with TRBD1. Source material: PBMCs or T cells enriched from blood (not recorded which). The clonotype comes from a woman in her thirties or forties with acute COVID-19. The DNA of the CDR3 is TGTGCCAGCAGCTTAGTAGGGACAGGGGGCTATGGCTACACCTTC. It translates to CASSLVGTGGYGYTF.